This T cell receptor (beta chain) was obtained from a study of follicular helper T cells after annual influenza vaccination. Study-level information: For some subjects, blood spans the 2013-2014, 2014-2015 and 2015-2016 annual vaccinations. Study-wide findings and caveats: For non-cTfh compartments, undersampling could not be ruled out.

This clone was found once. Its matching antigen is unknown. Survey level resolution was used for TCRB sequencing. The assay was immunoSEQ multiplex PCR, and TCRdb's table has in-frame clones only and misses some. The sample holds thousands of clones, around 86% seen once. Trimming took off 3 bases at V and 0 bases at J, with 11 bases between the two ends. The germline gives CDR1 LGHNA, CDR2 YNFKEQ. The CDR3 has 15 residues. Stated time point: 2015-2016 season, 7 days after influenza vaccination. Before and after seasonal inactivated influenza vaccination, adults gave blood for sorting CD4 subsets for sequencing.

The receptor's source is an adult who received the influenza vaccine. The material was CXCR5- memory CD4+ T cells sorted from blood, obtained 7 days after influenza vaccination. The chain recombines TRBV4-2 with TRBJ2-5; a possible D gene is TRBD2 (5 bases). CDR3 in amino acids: CASSQLTGYQETQYF. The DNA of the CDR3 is TGTGCCAGCAGCCAGCTGACGGGGTACCAAGAGACCCAGTACTTC.